This T cell receptor beta chain was documented in a study of T cells in Graves' hyperthyroidism and ophthalmopathy. Study-wide context: The initial diagnosis was the point when peripheral blood was collected, ahead of any treatment.

There are many counts of this clonotype. Its antigen is as yet unknown. General study results and limits: Most thyroid-expanded clonotypes above 0.001 were also found in blood.

For the diagnoses, clinical symptoms, serum thyroxine and TRAb, thyroid ultrasound and orbital computed tomography were used. From RNA transcripts, TCR beta CDR3 regions were amplified. During a first-round RT-PCR of the TCR CDR3, the HTBI primer set was used. Each CDR3 protein is one row after TCRdb ran MiXCR on the multiplex PCR reads. The table includes about 610,000 distinct CDR3 sequences, under 15% detected once. The germline V and J ends were trimmed by 6 bases and 5 bases, with 19 bases remaining between them. Germline V gives CDR1 MNHNS, CDR2 SASEGT. CDR3 size: 15 residues. The chain couples TRBV6-1 to TRBJ2-5; D may be TRBD1 (7 bases). Material: blood. This clonotype was obtained from a woman aged 40 to 50 with Graves' ophthalmopathy. This CDR3 reads CASRSTAQGGETQYF. The CDR3, as DNA: TGTGCCAGCAGATCCACGGCCCAGGGGGGCGAGACCCAGTACTTC.